These 9 T cell receptor beta chains were all obtained from the same sample, sequenced in a study of cytotoxic CD8 clonotypes in ibrutinib-treated CLL. Measured with immunoSEQ multiplex PCR; TCRdb has only the in-frame clones, and not every one. Here the sample spans more than 55,000 clones, more than 70% being singletons. Here the sequenced sample was PBMCs, taken after 12 months of ibrutinib treatment. These receptors all stem from a human donor with chronic lymphocytic leukemia.

The chain employs TRBV19 and TRBJ1-5; D gene unclear. With 6 bases removed from V and 3 bases from J, the gap between germline ends came to 15 bases. The CDR3 has 15 amino acids. Germline V CDR1 and CDR2: LNHDA, SQIVND (reference sequence). DNA for the CDR3: TGTGCCAGTAGCGAGGAGGGAGGGCACAATCAGCCCCAGCATTTT. Protein sequence: CASSEEGGHNQPQHF.

V usage is TRBV6-1 and J usage is TRBJ1-5; D might be TRBD1 (5 bases). The germline CDR1 and CDR2 sequences are MNHNS and SASEGT. The V and J ends lost 3 bases and 6 bases respectively, with 15 bases between them. This CDR3 contains 15 residues. The CDR3 nucleotides are TGTGCCAGCAGTGACGCTGTTGGTGGGGCTCAGCCCCAGCATTTT. This encodes CASSDAVGGAQPQHF.

In this sample, this clone turned up once. The chain uses TRBV19 and TRBJ2-2; D remains ambiguous. The CDR3 is 15 amino acids. Germline V gene lookup returns CDR1 LNHDA and CDR2 SQIVND (reference sequence). Between the trimmed V and J ends, which lost 0 bases and 1 base, there was a span of 6 bases. The CDR3 loop is CASSIEGWNTGELFF. Written as DNA, the CDR3 is TGTGCCAGTAGTATAGAAGGGTGGAACACCGGGGAGCTGTTTTTT.

This clone was found a few times. The chain is built from TRBV27 and TRBJ2-1; D is undetermined. Looked up from germline, CDR1 is MNHEY and CDR2 is SMNVEV (reference sequence). This CDR3 has 11 amino acids. Trimming pared 4 bases from V and 5 bases from J, leaving 3 bases between. The CDR3: CASSWDNEQFF. CDR3 nucleotides: TGTGCCAGCAGTTGGGACAATGAGCAGTTCTTC.

The chain employs TRBV27 and TRBJ2-3; the match to TRBD2 covers 8 bases. Germline V CDR1 and CDR2: MNHEY, SMNVEV (reference sequence). V shed 3 bases, J shed 5 bases, and the junction held 13 bases outside the gene matches. The CDR3 is made up of 17 amino acids. The CDR3 DNA follows: TGTGCCAGCAGTTTCAGGACTAGCAGGGATCTAGGAGATACGCAGTATTTT. It codes for CASSFRTSRDLGDTQYF.

This clone came up once. This rearrangement joins TRBV7-9 to TRBJ2-1; 8 bases line up with TRBD2. The CDR3 totals 15 residues. In germline, CDR1 is SEHNR, CDR2 FQNEAQ (reference sequence). V shed 6 bases, J shed 2 bases, and the junction held 6 bases outside the gene matches. CDR3 in amino acids: CASSKLAEPYNEQFF. The CDR3 region has the DNA TGTGCCAGCAGTAAACTAGCGGAGCCCTACAATGAGCAGTTCTTC.

This sequence joins TRBV5-6 and TRBJ2-2; D may be TRBD2 (5 bases). Germline V gene sequence: CDR1 SGHDT, CDR2 YYEEEE. The CDR3 contains 16 residues. V was cut by 4 bases and J by 2 bases, with 15 bases left in between. The CDR3 bases are TGTGCCAGCAGCCCAACCACCAGCGGAAACACCGGGGAGCTGTTTTTT. This sequence encodes CASSPTTSGNTGELFF.

This clone appeared a single time. The V and J genes are TRBV5-4 and TRBJ2-1; 8 nucleotides agree with TRBD1. The CDR3 spans 15 residues. Trimming cost V 2 bases and J 8 bases; bases outside gene matches: 9. Germline V CDR1 and CDR2: SGHNT, YYREEE (reference sequence). The CDR3 DNA is TGTGCCAGCAGCTTAATGGCGGGACAGGCCGATGAGCAGTTCTTC. Amino acid sequence: CASSLMAGQADEQFF.

This clone showed up just a few times. V gene TRBV14 combines with J gene TRBJ2-5; D may match TRBD1 or TRBD2 (5 bases each). Per germline, CDR1 SGHDN and CDR2 FVKESK. This CDR3 has 15 residues. V lost 0 bases, J lost 2 bases, and 10 bases lay in between. CDR3 DNA sequence: TGTGCCAGCAGCCAAGATTGGGGGACGCAAGAGACCCAGTACTTC. Its translation is CASSQDWGTQETQYF.